The clone carrying this T cell receptor (beta chain) was detected only a few times. What it binds is unknown. These data belong to a study of response to subunit inactivated influenza vaccine. Findings and caveats of the study: Authors suggested seasonal influenza vaccinations each recruit few new T cells.

V was cut by 5 bases and J by 9 bases, with 14 bases left in between. Per the germline V gene, CDR1 is SGHAT and CDR2 is FQNNGV. The CDR3 loop spans 14 amino acids. TCRdb re-called the RT-PCR reads with MiXCR, one entry per CDR3 protein. The sample yields about 650,000 distinct CDR3 sequences, approximately 14% seen once. The clonotype comes from a man aged 45-65 years who received an inactivated influenza vaccine. Sequencing was performed on PBMCs from blood, taken 11 to 12 days after vaccination. The gene calls are TRBV11-2 and TRBJ1-6; a weak D match, TRBD1 (6 bases). CDR3 loop: CASSRSRGGSPLHF. Here the CDR3 DNA reads TGTGCCAGCAGCCGATCCAGGGGAGGTTCACCCCTCCACTTT.